Below are 13 T cell receptor beta chains sequenced from a single sample in a study of CD8+ T cells in alopecia areata. Sequencing relied on a cDNA template that was reverse transcribed from extracted RNA. TCRdb's copy holds only in-frame clones and misses some; the assay was immunoSEQ multiplex PCR. The sample records 140,000 to 150,000 clones, around 50% being singletons. The sample's treatment: oral pan-JAK inhibitor, 5-10 mg twice daily. The sequencing here drew on CD8+ T cells sorted from blood, taken at week 4, from a patient treated with tofacitinib. Receptors were obtained from a human donor with alopecia areata.

The rearrangement uses TRBV19 and TRBJ2-2; 9 bases agree with TRBD1. The CDR3 is made up of 16 amino acids. V shed 5 bases and J 4 bases; nucleotides not matched to a gene: 8. CDR1 is LNHDA, CDR2 SQIVND, per germline (reference sequence). The DNA of the CDR3 is TGTGCCAGTAGTCCGCCGGACAGGGGTTTCACCGGGGAGCTGTTTTTT. This encodes CASSPPDRGFTGELFF.

This clone was detected a few times. The chain links TRBV11-2 to TRBJ2-7; the match to TRBD1 covers 8 bases. Trimming cost V 5 bases and J 3 bases; bases outside gene matches: 9. Germline V lookup: CDR1 SGHAT, CDR2 FQNNGV. The CDR3 is made up of 15 amino acids. CDR3 sequence reads: CASSQYLQGGYEQYF. The CDR3 nucleotides read TGTGCCAGCAGCCAATACCTACAGGGGGGCTACGAGCAGTACTTC.

In this sample, this clone turned up a few times. The chain is built from TRBV7-8 and TRBJ1-2; D is possibly TRBD1 (5 bases). V was shortened by 1 base and J by 8 bases, with 14 bases between the two germline ends. Germline-derived CDR1 and CDR2 are SGHVS and FQNEAQ. The CDR3 length is 14 residues. As DNA, the CDR3 is TGTGCCAGCAGCTTAGGGGCAGGGAAAGGAGGCTACACCTTC. Translation: CASSLGAGKGGYTF.

The V call is TRBV29-1, the J call TRBJ2-1; D perhaps matches TRBD2 (6 bases). The germline CDR1 and CDR2 sequences are SQVTM and ANQGSEA. CDR3 length: 15 amino acids. Trimming took off 6 bases at V and 3 bases at J, with 18 bases between the two ends. CDR3 sequence: CSVPMVGGNYNEQFF. DNA for the CDR3: TGCAGCGTCCCCATGGTTGGCGGGAACTACAATGAGCAGTTCTTC.

The V and J genes are TRBV9 and TRBJ1-6; D is unclear. CDR3 length equals 13 residues. The germline V gene encodes CDR1 SGDLS and CDR2 YYNGEE. Trimming removed 2 bases from V and 11 bases from J, with 11 bases in between. The CDR3 here is CASSVSGNPPLHF. The CDR3 DNA sequence: TGTGCCAGCAGCGTCTCCGGCAATCCACCCCTCCACTTT.

This clone was picked up a small number of times. The sample carries other DNA sequences with the same CDR3. The rearrangement uses TRBV5-6 and TRBJ2-1; a weak D match, TRBD1 (5 bases). The germline gives CDR1 SGHDT, CDR2 YYEEEE. Trimming shortened V by 0 bases and J by 0 bases, and 7 bases separated the two germline ends. CDR3 length equals 15 residues. Here the CDR3 DNA reads TGTGCCAGCAGCTTGGGACAGAGCTCCTACAATGAGCAGTTCTTC. Amino acid sequence: CASSLGQSSYNEQFF.

The rearrangement links TRBV27 to TRBJ2-3, with D hard to call. The CDR3 has 14 amino acids. Trimming pared 4 bases from V and 6 bases from J, leaving 14 bases between. Germline CDR1 MNHEY, CDR2 SMNVEV (reference sequence). CDR3 protein: CASSSRLEMDTQYF. For the CDR3, the DNA is TGTGCCAGCAGTTCCCGACTGGAAATGGATACGCAGTATTTT.

V and J are TRBV6-5 and TRBJ2-2; D is unresolved. CDR1 MNHEY and CDR2 SVGAGI come from the germline V gene. The CDR3 contains 16 residues. The V and J ends lost 2 bases and 4 bases respectively, with 14 bases between them. The CDR3 loop is CASSYPVGDRTGELFF. CDR3 in DNA: TGTGCCAGCAGTTACCCCGTTGGGGATCGCACCGGGGAGCTGTTTTTT.

This chain uses TRBV30 with TRBJ1-1; D ambiguous. The germline gives CDR1 GTSNPN, CDR2 SVGIG (reference sequence). The CDR3 extends over 12 amino acids. Trimming left V 2 bases short and J 1 base short, with 5 bases between. This CDR3 is CAWSYRNTEAFF. Here the CDR3 DNA reads TGTGCCTGGAGTTATCGGAACACTGAAGCTTTCTTT.

The chain couples TRBV4-3 to TRBJ2-7, with 13 bases lining up with TRBD2. The CDR3 runs 15 residues. The V and J ends lost 4 bases and 4 bases, in that order; junction bases with no gene match: 4. Germline V gene lookup returns CDR1 LGHNA and CDR2 YSLEER. The CDR3 reads CASSPGTSGVYEQYF. CDR3 in DNA: TGCGCCAGCAGCCCTGGGACTAGCGGGGTTTACGAGCAGTACTTC.

A few counts support this clone. This chain joins TRBV7-9 and TRBJ2-1, with D perhaps TRBD1 (6 bases). The length of the CDR3 is 14 residues. Per the germline V gene, CDR1 is SEHNR and CDR2 is FQNEAQ (reference sequence). V was clipped by 6 bases and J by 4 bases, with 13 bases between them. The CDR3 sequence: CASSPSGEYNEQFF. As DNA, the CDR3 is TGTGCCAGCAGTCCCTCAGGGGAATACAATGAGCAGTTCTTC. Looking up the rest from reference TRBV7-9 and TRBJ2-1 gives the full variable domain: DTGVSQNPRHKITKRGQNVTFRCDPISEHNRLYWYRQTLGQGPEFLTYFQNEAQLEKSRLLSDRFSAERPKGSFSTLEIQRTEQGDSAMYLCASSPSGEYNEQFFGPGTRLTVL.

The chain recombines TRBV6-5 with TRBJ2-7; the D is unclear. The CDR3 consists of 14 residues. V lost 0 bases, J lost 3 bases, and 9 bases lay in between. The germline V gene has CDR1 MNHEY and CDR2 SVGAGI. The CDR3 spells CASSYSVGIYEQYF. In DNA, the CDR3 is TGTGCCAGCAGTTACTCGGTTGGTATCTACGAGCAGTACTTC.

The V call is TRBV2, the J call TRBJ2-1; 7 nucleotides match TRBD2. The junction had 6 bases not matched to a gene; V was cut back by 3 bases and J by 4 bases. Looked up from germline, CDR1 is SNHLY and CDR2 is FYNNEI. The CDR3 has 15 residues. The CDR3: CASSEHSGEYNEQFF. The CDR3 region has the DNA TGTGCCAGCAGTGAGCACAGCGGGGAGTACAATGAGCAGTTCTTC.